Below, one TCR beta chain is given with its context. Its antigen specificity is not known. Nothing much larger sits one base from this clone, and base qualities are not available. This specimen comes from a study of cytomegalovirus exposure and HLA in healthy donors (dated by TCRdb to 2016 to 2017). General notes on the study: An earlier analysis of approximately 640 of the donors reported approximately 270 Gb of sequence data and more than 90 million unique TCR beta sequences from about 179 million T cells. An early release that covered roughly 600 HLA-typed donors contained approximately 300 gigabases of sequencing data and 65 million to 100 million unique TCR sequences. The genetic ancestry cluster associated with self-reported Caucasian donors included 65% to 90% of the roughly 400 genotyped donors. The study was designed to test whether signatures of past pathogen exposure could be identified by cataloging public T cell receptors. The study profiled the T cell repertoires of approximately 700 subjects by immunosequencing and related them to cytomegalovirus serostatus. In addition to the first cohort of 666 subjects, a separate validation cohort of 120 different subjects was used. The study combined high-throughput TCR immunosequencing, statistical association of individual TCRs with disease status, and machine learning to predict cytomegalovirus infection status. To study patterns of TCR occurrence, a later analysis re-analyzed previously published TCR beta repertoires from around 670 donors and added high-resolution HLA genotyping. The later analysis used no new phenotypic data to find candidate immune exposures, relying instead on TCR beta sequences and their occurrence across donors. An earlier analysis of some 500 of the donors applied high-throughput TCR beta sequencing to assess whether each TCR beta V gene segment acted as functional or pseudogenic. Donor age, sex, ethnicity and CMV serostatus were compiled together with the repertoire data. A later genetic analysis took genome-wide SNP genotypes for about 65% of the 666 donors and used that subset as a discovery cohort. Every discovery cohort repertoire had been produced on one sequencing platform. Both class I and class II loci were covered by HLA typing, at four-digit resolution. The number of typed donors differed by locus: about 620-640 for A, B, C, DRB1 and DQB1; 500 to 550 for DQA1; around 580 for DPA1; and roughly 450 for DPB1. Roughly five DR-DQ haplotypes were handled as single units for association and clustering, since linkage in the cohort was strong. Across around 400 genotyped donors of the cohort, an average of about 200,000 unique TCR beta nucleotide sequences per donor were sequenced, and around 19% of those sequences were non-productive. Overall study results and their limits: HLA typing was unavailable for some donors at each locus, so association tests used only the typed subset. Across donors, most TCR sequences were observed very rarely, whereas some public TCRs were present in many individuals. According to a later analysis, parvovirus B19, influenza, CMV and Epstein-Barr virus appeared linked to several top co-occurrence clusters. For the cohort, immune exposure information was limited to CMV serostatus. It was suggested by the authors that the approach could potentially be generalized to other disease states and immunological phenotypes. According to a later genetic analysis, donors in an Asian-associated ancestry cluster had fewer N-insertions in productive TCRs than the approximately 710-donor mean. Specific HLA alleles were associated with 15,000 to 20,000 TCR beta sequences at a false discovery rate of 0.05 in a later analysis. In this cohort, only TCR beta chains were sequenced, and detectable features were limited by the absence of alpha or paired-chain data. A later genetic analysis associated a missense DCLRE1C variant with V-gene and J-gene trimming of TCR beta chains, and an independent cohort replicated the association. Some IMGT-functional V segments, including TRBV6-2 and TRBV6-3, could not be told apart with the 87-base-pair reads, so those segments were excluded. A later analysis found that HLA-associated TCR beta chains were more clonally expanded and had lower generation probabilities than equally common non-associated chains. The sequencing pipeline was judged likely to have produced a cluster of highly shared sequence variants as a technical artifact. Linkage disequilibrium might explain the correlated functional status among segregating V segments, but an unknown experimental factor could not be excluded. Strong co-occurrence of HLA alleles, especially DR and DQ, made assigning TCR associations to individual alleles difficult. In vitro tests confirmed that a few of the cytomegalovirus-associated TCR beta chains recognize cytomegalovirus antigens. A later analysis found that most CMV-associated TCR beta chains appeared HLA-restricted, with HLA associations seemingly driven largely by CMV exposure. In a later analysis, the rate of TCR association differed among HLA loci, with DRB1 alleles having the most associated TCRs and HLA-C alleles having the fewest. In an earlier analysis of some 540 of the donors, most TCR beta V segments appeared in productive rearrangements about 90% or about 30% of the time, broadly matching IMGT annotations. Because counts were too low, about 18 rarely observed V segments, including chromosome 9 orphons, were excluded from the earlier analysis of around 590 of the donors. The classifier was reported to diagnose cytomegalovirus status with high specificity and sensitivity in both the original and validation cohorts. The presence/absence analyses assumed that sequencing depth was roughly uniform across donors, and that assumption may not be true. A total of 150 or so TCR beta chains were listed by the study as associated with cytomegalovirus. A further reported finding was that TCR beta sequences accurately predicted the HLA-A and HLA-B alleles for most subjects in the first cohort.

The cohort was made up of 650 to 700 healthy bone marrow donors. All cohort members were sampled while nominally healthy, although unrecorded immune exposures were likely present. The donor tested CMV seronegative, placing the donor among the 350 or so seronegative members of the cohort. A peripheral blood sample was collected from each donor, and TCR beta sequencing was performed on peripheral blood mononuclear cells. Genomic DNA extraction from the blood cell samples was performed with the Qiagen DNeasy Blood Extraction Kit. The germline V gene encodes CDR1 SGDLS and CDR2 YYNGEE. Germline trimming: 2 bases from V, 4 bases from J; junction bases outside gene matches: 8. The CDR3 holds 16 amino acids from the cysteine to the phenylalanine. CDR3 DNA is the only sequence kept; it has 48 bases, read in frame from the first base. The library was prepared using the immunoSEQ multiplex PCR assay. For the multiplex PCR, a mixture combining 60 forward primers for TCR Vbeta segments and 13 reverse primers for TCR Jbeta segments was used. A multiplex PCR assay on genomic DNA amplified the CDR3 region of rearranged TCR beta genes. The amplified TCR beta libraries were sequenced on the Illumina HiSeq System as 87-base-pair reads. The original pipeline was this. In a later analysis, some 80 million unique TCR beta chains were counted across the roughly 610 repertoires, and approximately 11 million of these chains were shared by at least two donors. Raw reads were error-corrected and collapsed into unique sequences with a nearest-neighbor algorithm that merged closely related sequences to remove PCR and sequencing errors. Alignment of CDR3 sequences to IMGT reference sequences was used to assign V, D and J gene segments. For a sequence to be retained, a match of at least six nucleotides to both a V gene segment and a J gene segment was required. Rearrangements were called productive when the CDR3 lacked stop codons and stayed in frame with V and J; all others were non-productive. CDR3 was defined by IMGT convention, running from the second conserved V-encoded cysteine to the conserved J-encoded phenylalanine. The earlier analysis of approximately 590 of the donors excluded any sequence lacking an unambiguous match to a single V gene segment. An earlier analysis of 450 to 650 of the donors called V segments functional above 56.7% productive rearrangements and segregating when the between-donor standard deviation exceeded 5%. A statistical classification framework was built to diagnose cytomegalovirus status from the catalog of TCR beta chain sequences. V and J gene assignment, in a later analysis, came from comparing TCR nucleotide sequences with IMGT/GENE-DB human TR gene sequences. A later analysis assigned CDR3 sequences and most-parsimonious VDJ recombination scenarios with the TCRdist pipeline. A later analysis defined each TCR beta chain by its CDR3 amino acid sequence plus V-gene family, and excluded reads lacking a unique V-gene family. In a later analysis, 450 to 600 highly shared, low-generation-probability nucleotide sequences were removed to address suspected cross-contamination and a sequencing artifact. In a later analysis, a clonal expansion index was calculated for each public chain from normalized within-repertoire ranks of inferred template counts. In a later analysis, generation probabilities were computed with a VDJ recombination model fitted to out-of-frame rearrangements, and the resulting probabilities were checked against IGoR. In a later analysis, TCR-TCR, TCR-HLA and TCR-CMV co-occurrence was scored with hypergeometric tests, and a repertoire-size bias correction was applied to TCR pairs. To estimate false discovery rates, a later analysis permuted the HLA or CMV assignments 20 times. In a later analysis, co-occurring TCRs were grouped with DBSCAN, and TCRdist sequence similarity was added when clustering was performed within HLA-allele-positive subsets. Repertoires with fewer than 30,000 or more than 120,000 public chains were left out of co-occurrence clustering, as were a handful of repertoires with anomalous nucleotide sharing. The table comes from immuneACCESS by way of TCRdb, which keeps in-frame sequences with V and J called. Part of the clones is missing from these tables; in studies checked, under half for an unresolved V gene and the rest for unknown reasons. Clonal size and the V and J genes are those of that table, whereas D and trimming came from the DNA. The sample table contains roughly 120,000 clones; only one count was recorded for about 79% of them. The ten biggest clones cover roughly 2.5% of the sample.

The V gene is TRBV9 and the J gene is TRBJ2-3; the junction holds 9 bases that match TRBD2. This clonotype originated in a woman aged 18-29 years in good health and CMV-seronegative. The source material was PBMCs. The DNA is as follows: TGTGCCAGCAGCGTCGGACTGGCGGGAGGGGCAGATACGCAGTATTTT. The translation is CASSVGLAGGADTQYF.